These T cell receptor beta chains were read from a single sample in a study of blood T cell repertoires in COVID-19. Clones were read by immunoSEQ multiplex PCR, and TCRdb kept only the in-frame ones, dropping some. The sample has roughly 75,000 clones; 65% to 85% are singletons. Sequencing used peripheral blood. The receptors here all came from a man aged 50-59 years with COVID-19, enrolled during active disease. Both conserved end residues are part of each CDR3. A D gene is named only where the DNA matches it firmly. Clone size appears in some rows only: once, few, many, or a class for an expanded clone.

size | D | J | V | DNA | CDR3
NA | NA | TRBJ1-5 | TRBV29-1 | TGCAGCGTTGCGGGACAAGAAGGCCAGCCCCAGCATTTT | CSVAGQEGQPQHF
NA | NA | TRBJ1-4 | TRBV5-1 | TGCGCCAGCAGCTTGGGTCCAGGGGAAGAAAAACTGTTTTTT | CASSLGPGEEKLFF
NA | TRBD1 | TRBJ2-7 | TRBV7-9 | TGTGCCAGCAGGCAAGGGACAGGGGGTTCCTACGAGCAGTACTTC | CASRQGTGGSYEQYF
NA | TRBD2 | TRBJ2-7 | TRBV5-4 | TGTGCCAGCAGCGAGGGACTAGCGGTAAAAACCTACGAGCAGTACTTC | CASSEGLAVKTYEQYF
NA | NA | TRBJ2-7 | TRBV3-1/TRBV3-2 | TGTGCCAGCAGCCAAGGCCAAGCCTCCTACGAGCAGTACTTC | CASSQGQASYEQYF
few | NA | TRBJ1-1 | TRBV3-1/TRBV3-2 | TGTGCCAGCAGCCGGAGGGGTGAAGCTTTCTTT | CASSRRGEAFF
NA | NA | TRBJ2-1 | TRBV30 | TGTGCCTGGGGCAGGGGTTTAGGCTATGAGCAGTTCTTC | CAWGRGLGYEQFF
NA | NA | TRBJ2-4 | TRBV7-6 | TGTGCCAGCAGCTCACAGGGCCCGGCCTCCAAAAACATTCAGTACTTC | CASSSQGPASKNIQYF
few | TRBD1 | TRBJ1-5 | TRBV28 | TGTGCCAGCAGTTTAGGACAGGGGATCTATCAGCCCCAGCATTTT | CASSLGQGIYQPQHF
many | TRBD2 | TRBJ2-3 | TRBV6-4 | TGTGCCAGCAGTGACTCGGCGGGAGGGGGAGATACGCAGTATTTT | CASSDSAGGGDTQYF
NA | TRBD2 | TRBJ2-5 | TRBV9 | TGTGCCAGCAGCCCTCGGACTAGCGGACAAGAGACCCAGTACTTC | CASSPRTSGQETQYF
NA | TRBD1 | TRBJ1-1 | TRBV5-5 | TGTGCCAGCAGCTTGGACAGGGGCACTGAAGCTTTCTTT | CASSLDRGTEAFF
NA | TRBD1 | TRBJ1-2 | TRBV19 | TGTGCCACTAATCAAGGGGACAGGGGGCCGGTTAACTATGGCTACACCTTC | CATNQGDRGPVNYGYTF
NA | NA | TRBJ2-5 | TRBV5-1 | TGCGCCAGCAGCCCCCGAGGCCAAGCAGAGACCCAGTACTTC | CASSPRGQAETQYF
NA | NA | TRBJ2-2 | TRBV6-1 | TGTGCCAGCAGTGAATCTGGCCCGCCCGGGGAGCTGTTTTTT | CASSESGPPGELFF
NA | NA | TRBJ1-5 | TRBV29-1 | TGCAGCGTGACCCAGGGTGGAAATCAGCCCCAGCATTTT | CSVTQGGNQPQHF
NA | NA | TRBJ2-2 | TRBV6-5 | TGTGCCAGCAGTTGGGGGGTCGAGAACACCGGGGAGCTGTTTTTT | CASSWGVENTGELFF
NA | TRBD2 | TRBJ2-1 | TRBV19 | TGTGCCAGTGCCCCTCTCGGGGCGGGAGGTGAGTTCTTC | CASAPLGAGGEFF